These T cell receptor beta chains were read from a single sample in a study of shared clonotypes between healthy human individuals. The assay was immunoSEQ multiplex PCR, and TCRdb's table has in-frame clones only and misses some. The sample carries about 730,000 clones, around 77% recorded once. The sample consisted of memory CD4+ T cells sorted from blood. The receptors here all came from a woman aged 25 to 39 in good health. Both conserved end residues are part of each CDR3. The order of the fields is clone size, V gene, D gene, J gene, CDR3 DNA, CDR3 protein. D genes are given only for firm matches. Where a row states a size, it is once, few, many or the class of an expanded clone; other rows omit it.

abundance: .
v_gene: TRBV19
d_gene: .
j_gene: TRBJ1-5
CDR3nt: TGTGCCAGTAGTATGGTGGGGGTGAGGCAGCCCCAGCATTTT
CDR3aa: CASSMVGVRQPQHF

abundance: .
v_gene: TRBV5-1
d_gene: TRBD2
j_gene: TRBJ2-3
CDR3nt: TGCGCCAGCAGCTCCGGGGGGTACACAGATACGCAGTATTTT
CDR3aa: CASSSGGYTDTQYF

abundance: .
v_gene: TRBV19
d_gene: .
j_gene: TRBJ2-2
CDR3nt: TGTGCCAGTAGTATTCGGCTAGTGGCGCCCGGGGAGCTGTTTTTT
CDR3aa: CASSIRLVAPGELFF

abundance: .
v_gene: TRBV19
d_gene: .
j_gene: TRBJ2-2
CDR3nt: TGTGCCAGTAGTATAGGAGGGGACGGCACCGGGGAGCTGTTTTTT
CDR3aa: CASSIGGDGTGELFF

abundance: few
v_gene: TRBV27
d_gene: .
j_gene: TRBJ1-4
CDR3nt: TGTGCCAGCAGTTTATCGATTCCCACAGGGAGGCGCAATGAAAAACTGTTTTTT
CDR3aa: CASSLSIPTGRRNEKLFF

abundance: .
v_gene: TRBV6-5
d_gene: TRBD1
j_gene: TRBJ2-1
CDR3nt: TGTGCCAGCAGTTACTCACAGGGGGCCTACAATGAGCAGTTCTTC
CDR3aa: CASSYSQGAYNEQFF

abundance: .
v_gene: TRBV2
d_gene: .
j_gene: TRBJ2-3
CDR3nt: TGTGCCAGCAGTGTAGATACGCAGTATTTT
CDR3aa: CASSVDTQYF

abundance: .
v_gene: TRBV5-4
d_gene: .
j_gene: TRBJ2-7
CDR3nt: TGTGCCAGCAGCTTGGCGGTCCGCTCCTACGAGCAGTACTTC
CDR3aa: CASSLAVRSYEQYF

abundance: .
v_gene: TRBV6-1
d_gene: TRBD2
j_gene: TRBJ2-7
CDR3nt: TGTGCCAGCAGTGAAGCCCGAGGCGGGAGATCCTACGAGCAGTACTTC
CDR3aa: CASSEARGGRSYEQYF

abundance: .
v_gene: TRBV9
d_gene: .
j_gene: TRBJ2-6
CDR3nt: TGTGCCAGCAGCGTACAGGCCTCTGGGGCCAACGTCCTGACTTTC
CDR3aa: CASSVQASGANVLTF

abundance: .
v_gene: TRBV6-5
d_gene: .
j_gene: TRBJ2-1
CDR3nt: TGTGCCAGCAAATTCACTCAGGGTCCCAATGAGCAGTTCTTC
CDR3aa: CASKFTQGPNEQFF

abundance: .
v_gene: TRBV7-8
d_gene: .
j_gene: TRBJ1-2
CDR3nt: TGTGCCAGCAGCCCTGACCCTGATGGGGATGGCTACACCTTC
CDR3aa: CASSPDPDGDGYTF

abundance: once
v_gene: TRBV10-2
d_gene: .
j_gene: TRBJ2-1
CDR3nt: TGCGCCAGCAGCTCTACAAGCGGGACAAACTACAATGAGCAGTTCTTC
CDR3aa: CASSSTSGTNYNEQFF

abundance: .
v_gene: TRBV25-1
d_gene: TRBD1
j_gene: TRBJ2-7
CDR3nt: TGTGCCAGAGGGGACAGGCTCTACGAGCAGTACTTC
CDR3aa: CARGDRLYEQYF

abundance: .
v_gene: TRBV28
d_gene: TRBD1
j_gene: TRBJ2-5
CDR3nt: TGTGCCAGCAGTCCCGGACAGGGGGAGACCCAGTACTTC
CDR3aa: CASSPGQGETQYF

abundance: .
v_gene: TRBV5-4
d_gene: .
j_gene: TRBJ1-1
CDR3nt: TGTGCCAGCAGCTTGGCCGCGGGGACCTCTGAAGCTTTCTTT
CDR3aa: CASSLAAGTSEAFF

abundance: .
v_gene: TRBV2
d_gene: .
j_gene: TRBJ1-5
CDR3nt: TGTGCCAGCAGTGAAGCGCGGCCCGAAGGAAATCAGCCCCAGCATTTT
CDR3aa: CASSEARPEGNQPQHF

abundance: .
v_gene: TRBV2
d_gene: TRBD1
j_gene: TRBJ2-1
CDR3nt: TGTGCCAGCACCGGCCGGACAGGGTACAATGAGCAGTTCTTC
CDR3aa: CASTGRTGYNEQFF

abundance: once
v_gene: TRBV5-1
d_gene: .
j_gene: TRBJ1-5
CDR3nt: TGCGCCAGCAGCTTGGGGGGACCCGGTGGCAATCAGCCCCAGCATTTT
CDR3aa: CASSLGGPGGNQPQHF

abundance: .
v_gene: TRBV2
d_gene: TRBD1
j_gene: TRBJ2-7
CDR3nt: TGTGCCGGACAGGGGGCCTACGAGCAGTACTTC
CDR3aa: CAGQGAYEQYF

abundance: .
v_gene: TRBV29-1
d_gene: .
j_gene: TRBJ2-7
CDR3nt: TGCAGCGTTGGCTTCAGGGCAGGTTTCGAGCAGTACTTC
CDR3aa: CSVGFRAGFEQYF

abundance: many
v_gene: TRBV2
d_gene: .
j_gene: TRBJ2-3
CDR3nt: TGTGCCAGCAGTTACAACAGGAATACGCAGTATTTT
CDR3aa: CASSYNRNTQYF

abundance: .
v_gene: TRBV5-1
d_gene: .
j_gene: TRBJ2-2
CDR3nt: TGCGCCAGCAGCTTGGGCCCACAGGGAAACACCGGGGAGCTGTTTTTT
CDR3aa: CASSLGPQGNTGELFF

abundance: .
v_gene: TRBV4-1
d_gene: TRBD2
j_gene: TRBJ2-1
CDR3nt: TGCGCCAGCAGCCTCTCAGGAGGTAGCGGGAGGAGCTACAATGAGCAGTTCTTC
CDR3aa: CASSLSGGSGRSYNEQFF

abundance: .
v_gene: TRBV6-5
d_gene: TRBD1
j_gene: TRBJ1-5
CDR3nt: TGTGCCAGCAGTTACAGACAGGGGGATCAGCCCCAGCATTTT
CDR3aa: CASSYRQGDQPQHF

abundance: .
v_gene: TRBV25-1
d_gene: TRBD1
j_gene: TRBJ1-2
CDR3nt: TGTGCCAGCAGTGATAGATTTGGGACAGCGCACTATGGCTACACCTTC
CDR3aa: CASSDRFGTAHYGYTF

abundance: once
v_gene: TRBV6-6
d_gene: .
j_gene: TRBJ2-7
CDR3nt: TGTGCCAGCAGTTACCGCGGGACTTTGACCTACGAGCAGTACTTC
CDR3aa: CASSYRGTLTYEQYF

abundance: .
v_gene: TRBV10-3
d_gene: TRBD2
j_gene: TRBJ2-1
CDR3nt: TGTGCCATCAGTGAGGCGACAGGAGGGACTAGTCACTACAATGAGCAGTTCTTC
CDR3aa: CAISEATGGTSHYNEQFF

abundance: few
v_gene: TRBV6-5
d_gene: TRBD1
j_gene: TRBJ1-1
CDR3nt: TGTGCCAGCGAAAGACAGGGAGGCACTGAAGCTTTCTTT
CDR3aa: CASERQGGTEAFF

abundance: once
v_gene: TRBV19
d_gene: TRBD2
j_gene: TRBJ2-2
CDR3nt: TGTGCCAGTATTTCCAGAGGAGAGGTGTCGGGAGGGCGGACCGGGGAGCTGTTTTTT
CDR3aa: CASISRGEVSGGRTGELFF

abundance: once
v_gene: TRBV2
d_gene: TRBD2
j_gene: TRBJ2-1
CDR3nt: TGTGCCAGCAGTGTGGGGACTAGTGGTTACAATGAGCAGTTCTTC
CDR3aa: CASSVGTSGYNEQFF

abundance: many
v_gene: TRBV5-4
d_gene: .
j_gene: TRBJ2-1
CDR3nt: TGTGCCAGCAGCTTGACAGGCAATGAGCAGTTCTTC
CDR3aa: CASSLTGNEQFF

abundance: .
v_gene: TRBV2
d_gene: TRBD2
j_gene: TRBJ2-7
CDR3nt: TGTGCCAGCAGCGCCCGGACTAGCGGGGGCTTTGAGCAGTACTTC
CDR3aa: CASSARTSGGFEQYF

abundance: .
v_gene: TRBV4-2
d_gene: TRBD2
j_gene: TRBJ2-1
CDR3nt: TGTGCCAGCAGCCAAGGGTCCGGGACTAGCGGGTACAATGAGCAGTTCTTC
CDR3aa: CASSQGSGTSGYNEQFF

abundance: .
v_gene: TRBV6-5
d_gene: .
j_gene: TRBJ1-5
CDR3nt: TGTGCCAGCCGGAAGGGAGGGTATAGCAATCAGCCCCAGCATTTT
CDR3aa: CASRKGGYSNQPQHF

abundance: few
v_gene: TRBV18
d_gene: .
j_gene: TRBJ2-2
CDR3nt: TGTGCCAGCTCACCACGAGACACCGGGGAGCTGTTTTTT
CDR3aa: CASSPRDTGELFF

abundance: .
v_gene: TRBV4-1
d_gene: TRBD2
j_gene: TRBJ2-1
CDR3nt: TGCGCCAGCAGCCATGGGACTAGTACGCTACATGAGCAGTTCTTC
CDR3aa: CASSHGTSTLHEQFF

abundance: .
v_gene: TRBV6-1
d_gene: .
j_gene: TRBJ1-2
CDR3nt: TGTGCCAGCAGTGAATATAGTGAGGGGGGCAGCTATGGCTACACCTTC
CDR3aa: CASSEYSEGGSYGYTF

abundance: many
v_gene: TRBV5-1
d_gene: TRBD1
j_gene: TRBJ2-7
CDR3nt: TGCGCCAGCAGCCTGGGACAGGGTCCCTACGAGCAGTACTTC
CDR3aa: CASSLGQGPYEQYF

abundance: .
v_gene: TRBV6-1
d_gene: .
j_gene: TRBJ2-3
CDR3nt: TGTGCCAGCAGGTCGGCCAGTGGAGGGGGGACGCAGTATTTT
CDR3aa: CASRSASGGGTQYF

abundance: many
v_gene: TRBV19
d_gene: .
j_gene: TRBJ1-5
CDR3nt: TGTGCCAGTAGCATGATGAGCAATCAGCCCCAGCATTTT
CDR3aa: CASSMMSNQPQHF

abundance: .
v_gene: TRBV9
d_gene: .
j_gene: TRBJ2-1
CDR3nt: TGTGCCAGCAGCGCCGCGGGACAAGATTACAATGAGCAGTTCTTC
CDR3aa: CASSAAGQDYNEQFF

abundance: .
v_gene: TRBV2
d_gene: TRBD1
j_gene: TRBJ1-2
CDR3nt: TGTGCCAGCAGACAGGGGGCTAACTATGGCTACACCTTC
CDR3aa: CASRQGANYGYTF

abundance: few
v_gene: TRBV30
d_gene: .
j_gene: TRBJ2-5
CDR3nt: TGTGCCTGGAGGAGGGGACACGGAGAGACCCAGTACTTC
CDR3aa: CAWRRGHGETQYF

abundance: few
v_gene: TRBV25-1
d_gene: .
j_gene: TRBJ2-5
CDR3nt: TGTGCCAGCAGTGAATGGACCCGGGAAGAGACCCAGTACTTC
CDR3aa: CASSEWTREETQYF

abundance: many
v_gene: TRBV7-9
d_gene: TRBD2
j_gene: TRBJ2-5
CDR3nt: TGTGCCAGCAGCCGTTGGGGAAGCGGGAGAAAAGAGACCCAGTACTTC
CDR3aa: CASSRWGSGRKETQYF

abundance: few
v_gene: TRBV5-1
d_gene: TRBD1
j_gene: TRBJ2-5
CDR3nt: TGCGCCAGCAGCCTGGAGGGCAGGGGGCACGAGACCCAGTACTTC
CDR3aa: CASSLEGRGHETQYF

abundance: .
v_gene: TRBV5-5
d_gene: .
j_gene: TRBJ1-2
CDR3nt: TGTGCCAGCAGCTTGCCCGGGACGAGATATGGCTACACCTTC
CDR3aa: CASSLPGTRYGYTF

abundance: few
v_gene: TRBV27
d_gene: .
j_gene: TRBJ1-5
CDR3nt: TGTGCCAGCAGTTTAGGTCAGAGCAATCAGCCCCAGCATTTT
CDR3aa: CASSLGQSNQPQHF

abundance: .
v_gene: TRBV4-2
d_gene: .
j_gene: TRBJ2-2
CDR3nt: TGTGCCAGCAGCCCAGGTTCTTCGCGGGATGAAACCGGGGAGCTGTTTTTT
CDR3aa: CASSPGSSRDETGELFF

abundance: once
v_gene: TRBV2
d_gene: TRBD1
j_gene: TRBJ2-1
CDR3nt: TGTGCCAGCATAGACAGGGGAAAGTCCGCCTACAATGAGCAGTTCTTC
CDR3aa: CASIDRGKSAYNEQFF

abundance: .
v_gene: TRBV28
d_gene: .
j_gene: TRBJ2-7
CDR3nt: TGTGCCAGCAGTTCGGGGCAGCTTCCCTACGAGCAGTACTTC
CDR3aa: CASSSGQLPYEQYF

abundance: .
v_gene: TRBV5-4
d_gene: TRBD2
j_gene: TRBJ2-7
CDR3nt: TGTGCCAGCAGCCCCCCGGGGCGAACTAGCGGGAGGTTGCTTCTGGAGCAGTACTTC
CDR3aa: CASSPPGRTSGRLLLEQYF

abundance: few
v_gene: TRBV6-1
d_gene: TRBD2
j_gene: TRBJ2-1
CDR3nt: TGTGCCAGCACGGGTCTAGCGGAACTCAATGAGCAGTTCTTC
CDR3aa: CASTGLAELNEQFF

abundance: few
v_gene: TRBV5-4
d_gene: TRBD2
j_gene: TRBJ2-1
CDR3nt: TGTGCCAGCACCCAGGCGGGGGTCTACAATGAGCAGTTCTTC
CDR3aa: CASTQAGVYNEQFF

abundance: .
v_gene: TRBV28
d_gene: .
j_gene: TRBJ1-1
CDR3nt: TGTGCCAGCAGTTTCGGACGGATGAACACTGAAGCTTTCTTT
CDR3aa: CASSFGRMNTEAFF

abundance: many
v_gene: TRBV19
d_gene: .
j_gene: TRBJ2-5
CDR3nt: TGTGCCAGTAGTACGGGCGTGGGCCCGGGAGAGACCCAGTACTTC
CDR3aa: CASSTGVGPGETQYF

abundance: .
v_gene: TRBV27
d_gene: .
j_gene: TRBJ2-7
CDR3nt: TGTGCCAGCAGTCGAAGGGGGTCCTACGAGCAGTACTTC
CDR3aa: CASSRRGSYEQYF

abundance: .
v_gene: TRBV5-6
d_gene: TRBD1
j_gene: TRBJ1-4
CDR3nt: TGTGCCAGCAGCGCCTCGGACAGGGGGGGTGAAAAACTGTTTTTT
CDR3aa: CASSASDRGGEKLFF

abundance: .
v_gene: TRBV19
d_gene: .
j_gene: TRBJ2-2
CDR3nt: TGTGCCAGTAGTATAGCGGGGGTCACCGGGGAGCTGTTTTTT
CDR3aa: CASSIAGVTGELFF